This TCR beta chain was found in a study of T-cell reconstitution after alpha-beta-depleted transplantation in children. This clonotype was seen at least ten times. The TCRbeta library incorporated unique molecular identifiers. TCRdb re-called the PCR reads through MiXCR, storing one row per CDR3 protein. The top ten hold around 3% of the sample, which has about 190,000 distinct CDR3 sequences, roughly 6.8% seen once. The CDR3 contains 14 residues. CDR1 and CDR2 from the germline V gene are MNHEY and SMNVEV (reference sequence). V lost 1 base, J lost 13 bases, and 16 bases lay in between. This clonotype was obtained from a human donor who donated a stem cell graft to a child with Wiskott-Aldrich syndrome. Sequenced material: PBMCs from the stem cell graft donor, taken from the stem cell graft. The V gene is TRBV27, the J gene TRBJ1-4, with D unclear. CDR3 nucleotide sequence: TGTGCCAGCAGTTTATTGGGCAGACCAAGGCGACTGTTTTTT. Its translation: CASSLLGRPRRLFF.